Reported below is one T cell receptor beta chain. Antigen: not known. This sample stems from a study of OX40 agonist ivuxolimab in advanced cancers. Notes on the study in general: At 0.1 to 3.0 mg/kg, CD4+ and CD8+ blood T cells expanded clonally by week 6.

The CDR3 has 17 amino acids. V was trimmed by 0 bases and J by 10 bases, leaving 22 bases between them. Germline-derived CDR1 and CDR2 are LGHNA and YNFKEQ. The assay was immunoSEQ multiplex PCR, and TCRdb's table has in-frame clones only and misses some. The table records about 120,000 clones, around 89% of them present only once. The material was CD4+ or CD8+ T cells sorted from blood, obtained in a trial of the OX40 agonist ivuxolimab. The receptor was derived from an adult with an advanced solid tumor such as melanoma, head and neck, liver or kidney cancer. V and J are TRBV4-2 and TRBJ1-5; D gene unclear. The CDR3 sequence: CASSQDKAGTAQGPQHF. As DNA, the CDR3 is TGTGCCAGCAGCCAAGATAAGGCAGGAACGGCTCAAGGCCCCCAGCATTTT.